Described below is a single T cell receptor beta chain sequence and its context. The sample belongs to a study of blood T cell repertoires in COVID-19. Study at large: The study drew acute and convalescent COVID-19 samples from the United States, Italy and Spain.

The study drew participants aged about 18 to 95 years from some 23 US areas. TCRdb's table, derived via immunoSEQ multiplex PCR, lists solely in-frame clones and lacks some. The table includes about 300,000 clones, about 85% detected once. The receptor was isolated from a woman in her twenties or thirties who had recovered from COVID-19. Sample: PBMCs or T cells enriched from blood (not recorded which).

The CDR3 DNA reads as TGTGCCAGCAGCCCATTACAGGGGGCAGCGTACGAGCAGTACTTC. Amino acid sequence: CASSPLQGAAYEQYF. V usage is TRBV2 and J usage is TRBJ2-7; 9 bases are a match to TRBD1. The ends lost 6 bases at V and 4 bases at J; junction bases unmatched: 10. CDR3 length: 15 residues. Germline V CDR1 and CDR2: SNHLY, FYNNEI.